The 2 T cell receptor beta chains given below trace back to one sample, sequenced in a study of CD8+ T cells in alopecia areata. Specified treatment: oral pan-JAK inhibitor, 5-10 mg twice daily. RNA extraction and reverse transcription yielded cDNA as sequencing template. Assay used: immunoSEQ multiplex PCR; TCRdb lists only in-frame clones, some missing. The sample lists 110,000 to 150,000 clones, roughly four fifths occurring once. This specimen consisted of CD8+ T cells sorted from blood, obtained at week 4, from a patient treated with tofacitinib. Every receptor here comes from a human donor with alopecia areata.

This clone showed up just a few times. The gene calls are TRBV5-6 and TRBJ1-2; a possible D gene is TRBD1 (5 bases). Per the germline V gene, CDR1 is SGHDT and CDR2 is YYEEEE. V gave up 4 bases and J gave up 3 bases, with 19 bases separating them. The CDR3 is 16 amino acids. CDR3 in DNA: TGTGCCAGCAGCCGGAATTCCGTGGGGCGAGACTATGGCTACACCTTC. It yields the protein CASSRNSVGRDYGYTF.

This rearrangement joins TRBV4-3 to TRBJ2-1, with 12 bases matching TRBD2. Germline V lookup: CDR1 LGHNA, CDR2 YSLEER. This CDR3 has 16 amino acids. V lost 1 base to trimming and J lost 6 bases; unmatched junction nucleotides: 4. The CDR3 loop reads CASSQGTSGVFNEQFF. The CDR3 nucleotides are TGCGCCAGCAGCCAAGGGACTAGCGGGGTTTTCAATGAGCAGTTCTTC.